This passage covers 3 T cell receptor beta chains from one sample sequenced in a study of human T cells and chemical hapten exposure. TCRdb re-analysed the RACE reads in MiXCR, keeping a single row per CDR3 protein. The sample records under 65,000 distinct CDR3 sequences, roughly a tenth being singletons. Indicated time point: pre-sensitization, week 0. The sample's treatment: therapeutic diphenylcyclopropenone sensitization with weekly scalp DPC. The material sequenced was whole blood, taken in connection with sensitization to the hapten diphenylcyclopropenone (DPC). These receptors were taken from a woman aged 40 to 50 with alopecia areata. Some clones in this sample may be carry-over from other donors' samples.

This clonotype was observed many times. The rearrangement uses TRBV28 and TRBJ1-4; TRBD1 agrees at 12 bases. Per germline, CDR1 MDHEN and CDR2 SYDVKM. The CDR3 extends over 15 amino acids. Germline trimming cut 5 bases from V and 5 bases from J; bases unmatched to any gene: 3. CDR3 sequence reads: CASSGTGGLNEKLFF. The CDR3 DNA reads as TGTGCCAGCAGTGGGACAGGGGGCCTGAATGAAAAACTGTTTTTT.

This clonotype was observed a few times. The chain uses TRBV2 and TRBJ2-2, with D unresolved. V was clipped by 6 bases and J by 7 bases, with 9 bases between them. CDR1 and CDR2 (germline): SNHLY, FYNNEI. This CDR3 is built from 12 residues. DNA for the CDR3: TGTGCCAGCAGGAGACCCCTCGGGGAGCTGTTTTTT. This sequence encodes CASRRPLGELFF.

V usage is TRBV9 and J usage is TRBJ2-3; TRBD2 matches 8 bases. The CDR3 is made up of 16 amino acids. V trimming: 4 bases; J trimming: 1 base; junction bases outside the gene matches: 8. Germline V gene lookup returns CDR1 SGDLS and CDR2 YYNGEE. The CDR3 region has the DNA TGTGCCAGCAGCCCAAGGACTAGCTGGCGCACAGATACGCAGTATTTT. This translates into CASSPRTSWRTDTQYF.